This record concerns one T cell receptor (beta chain) sequence. This entry comes from a study of blood T cell repertoires in COVID-19. Study background: The origin of the acute and convalescent COVID-19 samples was the United States, Italy and Spain. Sources were T cells, B-cell-depleted T cells, or PBMCs; the material itself was cDNA or gDNA.

CDR1 is SGHTA and CDR2 is FQGNSA in the germline V gene. The CDR3 is 16 amino acids. V shed 3 bases and J 2 bases; nucleotides not matched to a gene: 8. Original methodology: Reference gene primer amplification gave nucleated cell count estimates. Only in-frame clones appear in the TCRdb table, and some are missing; sequencing was by immunoSEQ multiplex PCR. That table gives V, J and clone size, and the DNA gave D and trimming. The data contain 35,000 to 50,000 clones, more than 80% of them singletons. The clonotype originates from a man aged 60-69 years in a cohort sampled during active COVID-19. The genes are TRBV7-2 and TRBJ2-3; 7 nucleotides agree with TRBD2. The sequenced sample was peripheral blood. CDR3 region: CASSLVRGGATDTQYF. The CDR3 DNA reads TGTGCCAGCAGCTTGGTACGGGGAGGGGCCACAGATACGCAGTATTTT.